Below are 26 T cell receptor beta chains sequenced from a single sample in a study of cytotoxic CD8 clonotypes in ibrutinib-treated CLL. TCRdb's copy holds only in-frame clones and misses some; the assay was immunoSEQ multiplex PCR. The top ten clones hold 30% to 35% of a sample with 13,000 to 15,000 clones, approximately 52% of them seen once. This material consisted of PBMCs, taken at a roughly 22-month disease-progression time point, from a patient treated with ibrutinib. These receptors originate from a human donor with chronic lymphocytic leukemia.

V usage is TRBV5-6 and J usage is TRBJ2-1; D not resolved. Per germline, CDR1 SGHDT and CDR2 YYEEEE. Trimming stripped 0 bases from V and 3 bases from J, with 1 base between. The CDR3 consists of 12 residues. The CDR3 reads CASSLVYNEQFF. Here the CDR3 DNA reads TGTGCCAGCAGCTTGGTCTACAATGAGCAGTTCTTC.

V is TRBV4-1 and J is TRBJ1-1; 11 nucleotides line up with TRBD1. There are 15 residues in the CDR3. CDR1 and CDR2 from the germline V gene are MGHRA and YSYEKL. V lost 3 bases, J lost 6 bases, and 6 bases stayed unmatched. CDR3 in amino acids: CASSQLGQGAAEAFF. In DNA, the CDR3 is TGCGCCAGCAGCCAGCTCGGACAGGGGGCAGCTGAAGCTTTCTTT.

V gene TRBV19 combines with J gene TRBJ1-5, with TRBD1 matching over 8 bases. Per the germline V gene, CDR1 is LNHDA and CDR2 is SQIVND (reference sequence). This CDR3 spans 17 amino acids. The V segment lost 8 bases and the J segment 2 bases; nucleotides outside the gene matches: 14. The CDR3 nucleotides are TGTGCCAGTCAATCAGGGACAGGTAATTATGGCAATCAGCCCCAGCATTTT. Residues: CASQSGTGNYGNQPQHF.

The rearrangement joins TRBV13 to TRBJ1-3, with D possibly TRBD1 on 5 matching bases. Per the germline V gene, CDR1 is PRHDT and CDR2 is FYEKMQ (reference sequence). The CDR3 totals 18 residues. Trimming removed 5 bases from V and 1 base from J, with 21 bases in between. DNA for the CDR3: TGTGCCAGCAGCCCATCGTGGGGGGACGCCCTTTCTGGAAACACCATATATTTT. It codes for CASSPSWGDALSGNTIYF.

V usage is TRBV19 and J usage is TRBJ1-2; D is undetermined. Germline V gene lookup returns CDR1 LNHDA and CDR2 SQIVND (reference sequence). Trimming shortened V by 5 bases and J by 0 bases, and 13 bases separated the two germline ends. The CDR3 covers 15 residues. The CDR3 nucleotides are TGTGCCAGTAGTTCGAACAGATATACTAACTATGGCTACACCTTC. Translation gives CASSSNRYTNYGYTF.

This sequence joins TRBV10-3 and TRBJ1-5, with 11 bases fitting TRBD1. The V gene end was trimmed by 3 bases and the J gene end by 6 bases; junction bases not matched to a gene: 7. The CDR3 extends over 16 amino acids. Per germline, CDR1 ENHRY and CDR2 SYGVKD. CDR3 residues: CAISDRLGQGAQPQHF. Here the CDR3 DNA reads TGTGCCATCAGTGACCGCCTAGGACAGGGGGCTCAGCCCCAGCATTTT.

This clone has only a few counts. CDR3 nucleotides: TGTGCCAGCAGCTTACACGGGGGCCGCCAAGAGACCCAGTACTTC. Translated, it gives CASSLHGGRQETQYF. The chain combines TRBV7-2 with TRBJ2-5; D is tentatively TRBD1 or TRBD2 (6 bases each). Germline CDR1 is SGHTA and CDR2 is FQGNSA. CDR3 size: 15 residues. V dropped 2 bases and J dropped 1 base, with 11 bases sitting between them.

The chain employs TRBV11-3 and TRBJ2-4; D not certain. V was cut by 0 bases and J by 5 bases, with 5 bases left in between. The V gene's germline CDR1 is SGHNT and CDR2 YENEEA. This CDR3 contains 13 residues. CDR3 in amino acids: CASSLERENIQYF. The CDR3 bases are TGTGCCAGCAGCTTAGAAAGGGAAAACATTCAGTACTTC.

The V call is TRBV30, the J call TRBJ1-2, with 8 bases fitting TRBD1. Germline V gene data show CDR1 as GTSNPN and CDR2 as SVGIG (reference sequence). The CDR3 is 14 amino acids. J gave up 4 bases and V 3 bases, and 7 bases lay outside the gene matches. Here the CDR3 DNA reads TGTGCCTGGAGCTGGACAGGGTCGGGCTATGGCTACACCTTC. Translating gives CAWSWTGSGYGYTF.

The chain uses TRBV5-5 and TRBJ2-1; no clear D gene. This CDR3 comprises 15 residues. CDR1 is SGHKS, CDR2 YYEKEE, per germline (reference sequence). V lost 0 bases and J lost 7, with 14 bases in between. The CDR3 reads CASSLALVWGNEQFF. DNA for the CDR3: TGTGCCAGCAGCTTGGCCCTCGTATGGGGAAATGAGCAGTTCTTC. The complete variable domain, with remaining parts taken from reference TRBV5-5 and TRBJ2-1, reads DAGVTQSPTHLIKTRGQQVTLRCSPISGHKSVSWYQQVLGQGPQFIFQYYEKEERGRGNFPDRFSARQFPNYSSELNVNALLLGDSALYLCASSLALVWGNEQFFGPGTRLTVL.

The rearrangement uses TRBV7-8 and TRBJ1-1; 7 bases fit TRBD1. The CDR3 runs to 17 residues. Germline V lookup: CDR1 SGHVS, CDR2 FQNEAQ. V lost 2 bases to trimming and J lost 0 bases; unmatched junction nucleotides: 9. The CDR3 reads CASSLSRDSLMNTEAFF. The CDR3 DNA sequence: TGTGCCAGCAGCTTAAGCCGGGACAGTCTAATGAACACTGAAGCTTTCTTT.

The chain carries TRBV19 and TRBJ1-5; 10 nucleotides agree with TRBD1. The germline gives CDR1 LNHDA, CDR2 SQIVND (reference sequence). The CDR3 is made up of 17 amino acids. V lost 3 bases to trimming and J lost 7 bases; unmatched junction nucleotides: 12. CDR3 nucleotides: TGTGCCAGTAGTATCCCAAGACGACAGGGGGCAGGGCAGCCCCAGCATTTT. This codes for CASSIPRRQGAGQPQHF.

The chain joins TRBV5-4 to TRBJ2-1, with D perhaps being TRBD1 or TRBD2 (5 bases each). Deletions cut 9 bases from V and 8 bases from J, with 12 bases between. This CDR3 comprises 11 residues. Germline CDR1 SGHNT, CDR2 YYREEE (reference sequence). In DNA form, the CDR3 reads TGTGCCACCTGGTGGGACGATGAGCAGTTCTTC. Amino acids: CATWWDDEQFF.

V gene TRBV10-2 combines with J gene TRBJ1-1, with D unclear. The CDR3 has 11 residues. Trimming stripped 10 bases from V and 5 bases from J, with 11 bases between. Germline loops: CDR1 WSHSY, CDR2 SAAADI. In DNA form, the CDR3 reads TGCGCCACGCGAACCGAGACTGAAGCTTTCTTT. Translated, it gives CATRTETEAFF.

The chain recombines TRBV29-1 with TRBJ2-7; possible D gene TRBD2, 7 bases. CDR1 is SQVTM and CDR2 is ANQGSEA in the germline V gene. This CDR3 region has 13 residues. Trimming removed 3 bases at V and 4 bases at J, with 13 bases between. In DNA form, the CDR3 reads TGCAGCGTTGATCCAGGGGAGGGTTACGAGCAGTACTTC. It codes for CSVDPGEGYEQYF.

Judged by abundance, this clone is medium-sized. The rearrangement uses TRBV19 and TRBJ2-3; no clear D gene. Trimming stripped 6 bases from V and 0 bases from J, with 7 bases between. The germline V gene encodes CDR1 LNHDA and CDR2 SQIVND (reference sequence). The length of the CDR3 is 13 residues. CDR3 in DNA: TGTGCCAGTAGACTAACTAGCACAGATACGCAGTATTTT. This codes for CASRLTSTDTQYF.

This chain connects TRBV27 to TRBJ1-6, with D perhaps TRBD1 (5 bases). Germline assignment: CDR1 MNHEY and CDR2 SMNVEV (reference sequence). The V and J ends lost 4 bases and 5 bases respectively, with 9 bases between them. The CDR3 has 14 residues. In nucleotides, the CDR3 is TGTGCCAGCAGTTATGCAGGGAATAATTCACCCCTCCACTTT. Its protein is CASSYAGNNSPLHF.

This sequence joins TRBV6-5 and TRBJ2-5, with a weak D call TRBD2 (5 bases). The V end lost 7 bases, the J end lost 5 bases, and 14 bases lay between the germline ends. The germline CDR1 and CDR2 sequences are MNHEY and SVGAGI. CDR3 length: 13 amino acids. CDR3 protein: CASTPPGGETQYF. CDR3 DNA: TGTGCCAGCACGCCCCCGGGCGGGGAGACCCAGTACTTC.

The chain is built from TRBV5-1 and TRBJ1-2, with D uncertain. Germline values: CDR1 SGHRS, CDR2 YFSETQ. The CDR3 has 14 amino acids. Trimming cost V 4 bases and J 3 bases, with 13 bases left between them. DNA for the CDR3: TGCGCCAGCAGCCCCAGACCCTTACACTATGGCTACACCTTC. Its translation: CASSPRPLHYGYTF.

The table lists this clone with a count of one. This chain links TRBV10-1 with TRBJ1-3, with D tentatively TRBD1 (5 bases). V lost 3 bases, J lost 0 bases, and 12 bases lay in between. The CDR3 covers 16 residues. Germline-derived CDR1 and CDR2 are WNHNN and SYGVQD (reference sequence). Here the CDR3 reads CASSEGPGGSGNTIYF. DNA for the CDR3: TGCGCCAGCAGTGAAGGACCCGGGGGCTCTGGAAACACCATATATTTT.

This clone counts as medium-sized. The same CDR3 arises from other DNA sequences in this sample as well. This chain connects TRBV7-9 to TRBJ1-1, with 8 bases lining up with TRBD1. J lost 1 base, V lost 5 bases, and 3 bases had no gene match. The CDR3 is 14 residues long. From germline, CDR1 is SEHNR and CDR2 FQNEAQ (reference sequence). The CDR3 sequence is CASSQGQGNTEAFF. The CDR3, as DNA: TGTGCCAGCAGCCAAGGACAGGGGAACACTGAAGCTTTCTTT.

In its sample, this clone was seen a few times. V usage is TRBV12-5 and J usage is TRBJ2-2, with D possibly being TRBD2 (7 bases). CDR1 and CDR2 from the germline V gene are LGHNT and FRNRAP. V shed 6 bases and J shed 6 bases, with 14 bases lying between them. The CDR3 sequence is 14 residues long. CDR3: CASGLTGRAGELFF. CDR3 nucleotides: TGTGCTAGTGGGTTAACAGGGAGGGCCGGGGAGCTGTTTTTT.

This clone occurred a few times. This chain joins TRBV7-6 and TRBJ2-1, with 7 bases identical to TRBD2. The J segment lost 5 bases and the V segment lost 5 bases, leaving 18 bases of the junction unmatched. Germline V gene sequence: CDR1 SGHVS, CDR2 FNYEAQ. CDR3 size: 18 residues. This CDR3 is CASSNLNRAGRTNNEQFF. In nucleotides, the CDR3 is TGTGCCAGCAGCAACCTGAACCGAGCGGGACGGACGAACAATGAGCAGTTCTTC.

This sequence joins TRBV5-1 and TRBJ1-6; D gene uncertain. V lost 3 bases and J 0 bases, leaving 10 bases between the germline ends. CDR1 is SGHRS and CDR2 is YFSETQ in the germline V gene. The CDR3 is made up of 16 amino acids. CDR3 sequence reads: CASSSRMSSYNSPLHF. In DNA form, the CDR3 reads TGCGCCAGCAGCTCAAGGATGAGCTCCTATAATTCACCCCTCCACTTT.

This clone came up a few times. V is TRBV10-1 and J is TRBJ2-6; the D is unclear. The CDR3 is 15 residues long. Germline V CDR1 and CDR2: WNHNN, SYGVQD (reference sequence). Between the trimmed V and J ends, which lost 2 bases and 0 bases, there was a span of 5 bases. The CDR3 reads CASSEDLSGANVLTF. CDR3 nucleotides: TGCGCCAGCAGTGAGGACCTCTCTGGGGCCAACGTCCTGACTTTC.

This chain connects TRBV18 to TRBJ2-7; D unresolved. The germline CDR1 and CDR2 sequences are KGHSH and LQKENI. The CDR3 covers 11 residues. The V end was cut by 3 bases, the J end by 5 bases, with 5 bases between. CDR3 sequence: CASSPRDEQYF. Here the CDR3 DNA reads TGTGCCAGCTCACCTAGGGACGAGCAGTACTTC.